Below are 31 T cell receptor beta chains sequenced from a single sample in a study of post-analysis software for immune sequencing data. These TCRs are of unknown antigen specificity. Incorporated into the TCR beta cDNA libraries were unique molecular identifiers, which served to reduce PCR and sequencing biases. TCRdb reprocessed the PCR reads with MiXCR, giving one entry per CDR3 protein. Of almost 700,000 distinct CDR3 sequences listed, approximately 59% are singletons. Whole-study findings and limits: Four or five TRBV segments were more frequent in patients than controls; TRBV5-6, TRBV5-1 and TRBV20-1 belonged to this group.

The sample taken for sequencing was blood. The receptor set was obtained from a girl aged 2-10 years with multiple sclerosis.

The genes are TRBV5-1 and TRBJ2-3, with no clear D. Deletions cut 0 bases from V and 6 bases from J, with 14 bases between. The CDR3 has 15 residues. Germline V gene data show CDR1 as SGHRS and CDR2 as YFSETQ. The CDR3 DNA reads TGCGCCAGCAGCTTGGGAGGCCCCCCGTCGGATACGCAGTATTTT. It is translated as CASSLGGPPSDTQYF.

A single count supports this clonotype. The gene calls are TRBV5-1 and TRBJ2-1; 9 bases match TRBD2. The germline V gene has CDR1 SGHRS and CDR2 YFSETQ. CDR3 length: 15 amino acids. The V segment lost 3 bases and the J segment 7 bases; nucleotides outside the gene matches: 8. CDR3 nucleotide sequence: TGCGCCAGCAGCTCTAGCGGGGCCGCGGTGAATGAGCAGTTCTTC. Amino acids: CASSSSGAAVNEQFF.

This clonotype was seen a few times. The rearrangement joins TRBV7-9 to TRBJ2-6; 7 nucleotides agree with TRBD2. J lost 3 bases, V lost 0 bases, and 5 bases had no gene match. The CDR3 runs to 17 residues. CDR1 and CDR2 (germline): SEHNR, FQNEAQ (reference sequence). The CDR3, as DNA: TGTGCCAGCAGCTTAGCGGGAGCGGGGCTTGGGGCCAACGTCCTGACTTTC. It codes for CASSLAGAGLGANVLTF.

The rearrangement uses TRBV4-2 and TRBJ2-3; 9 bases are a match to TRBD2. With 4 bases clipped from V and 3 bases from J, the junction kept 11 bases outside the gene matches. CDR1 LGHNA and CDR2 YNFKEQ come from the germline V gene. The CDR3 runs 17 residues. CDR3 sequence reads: CASSPHGASGETDTQYF. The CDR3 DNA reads TGTGCCAGCAGCCCCCACGGGGCTAGCGGGGAGACAGATACGCAGTATTTT.

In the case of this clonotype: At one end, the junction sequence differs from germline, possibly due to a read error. Written as DNA, the CDR3 is TGCGCCAGCAGCCCCGGACAGGCGGTCACCTGGTCAGATACGCAGTATTTT. Its translation is CASSPGQAVTWSDTQYF. The chain links TRBV7-9 to TRBJ2-3; the match to TRBD1 covers 7 bases. CDR1 is SEHNR and CDR2 is FQNEAQ in the germline V gene (reference sequence). CDR3 length: 17 amino acids.

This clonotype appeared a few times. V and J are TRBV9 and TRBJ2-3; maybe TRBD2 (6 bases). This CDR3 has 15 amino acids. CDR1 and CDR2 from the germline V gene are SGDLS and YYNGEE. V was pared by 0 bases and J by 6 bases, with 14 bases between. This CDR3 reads CASSVALTAGDTQYF. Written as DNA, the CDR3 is TGTGCCAGCAGCGTAGCTCTAACGGCGGGGGATACGCAGTATTTT.

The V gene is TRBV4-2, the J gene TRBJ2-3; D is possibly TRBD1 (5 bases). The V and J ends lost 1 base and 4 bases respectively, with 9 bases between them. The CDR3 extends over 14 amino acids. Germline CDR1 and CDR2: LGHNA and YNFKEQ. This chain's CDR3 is CASSQGQGSDTQYF. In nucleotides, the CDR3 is TGTGCCAGCAGCCAAGGGCAGGGCTCAGATACGCAGTATTTT.

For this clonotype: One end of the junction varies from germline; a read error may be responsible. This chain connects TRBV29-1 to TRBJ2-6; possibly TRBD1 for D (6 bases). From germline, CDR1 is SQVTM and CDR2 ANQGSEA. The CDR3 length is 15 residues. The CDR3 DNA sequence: TGCAGCGTTGAAGGACAGGCCTCTGGGGCCAACGTCCGGACTTTC. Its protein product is CSVEGQASGANVRTF. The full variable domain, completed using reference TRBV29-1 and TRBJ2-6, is SAVISQKPSRDICQRGTSLTIQCQVDSQVTMMFWYRQQPGQSLTLIATANQGSEATYESGFVIDKFPISRPNLTFSTLTVSNMSPEDSSIYLCSVEGQASGANVRTFGAGSRLTVL.

The CDR3 reads CASSKAGSITEAFF. The CDR3 DNA is TGTGCCAGCTCTAAGGCAGGGTCGATCACTGAAGCTTTCTTT. This chain uses TRBV6-2 or TRBV6-3 with TRBJ1-1, with D perhaps TRBD1 (5 bases). CDR1 is MNHEY, CDR2 SVGEGT, per germline. V gave up 8 bases and J gave up 4 bases, with 17 bases separating them. The CDR3 has 14 residues.

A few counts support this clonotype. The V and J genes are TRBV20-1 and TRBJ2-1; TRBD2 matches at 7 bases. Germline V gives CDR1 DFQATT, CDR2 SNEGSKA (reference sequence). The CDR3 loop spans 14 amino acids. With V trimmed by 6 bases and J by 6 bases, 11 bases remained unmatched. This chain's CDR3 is CSAEGGREGNEQFF. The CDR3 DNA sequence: TGCAGTGCCGAGGGCGGGAGAGAGGGCAATGAGCAGTTCTTC.

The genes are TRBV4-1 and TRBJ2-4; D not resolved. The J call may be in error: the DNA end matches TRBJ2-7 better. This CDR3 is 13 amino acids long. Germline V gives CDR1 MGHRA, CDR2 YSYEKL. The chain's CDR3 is CASSQDDVYEQYF. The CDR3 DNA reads TGCGCCAGCAGCCAAGATGACGTGTACGAGCAGTACTTC.

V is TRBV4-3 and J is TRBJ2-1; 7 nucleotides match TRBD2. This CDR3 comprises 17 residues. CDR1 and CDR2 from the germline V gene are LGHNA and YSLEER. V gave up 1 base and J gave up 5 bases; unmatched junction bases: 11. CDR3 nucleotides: TGCGCCAGCAGCCAAGGCCCACGGGTGGGGGGGAACAATGAGCAGTTCTTC. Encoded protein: CASSQGPRVGGNNEQFF.

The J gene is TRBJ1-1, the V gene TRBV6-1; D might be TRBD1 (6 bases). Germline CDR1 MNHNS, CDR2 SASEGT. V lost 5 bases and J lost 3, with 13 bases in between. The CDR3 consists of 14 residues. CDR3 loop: CASSLAGEDTEAFF. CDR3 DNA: TGTGCCAGCAGTTTAGCAGGGGAGGACACTGAAGCTTTCTTT.

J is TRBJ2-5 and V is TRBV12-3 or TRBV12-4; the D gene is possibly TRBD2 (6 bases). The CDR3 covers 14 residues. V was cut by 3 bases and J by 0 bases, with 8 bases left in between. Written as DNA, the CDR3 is TGTGCCAGCAGTTTCTCGGGGGACCAAGAGACCCAGTACTTC. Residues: CASSFSGDQETQYF.

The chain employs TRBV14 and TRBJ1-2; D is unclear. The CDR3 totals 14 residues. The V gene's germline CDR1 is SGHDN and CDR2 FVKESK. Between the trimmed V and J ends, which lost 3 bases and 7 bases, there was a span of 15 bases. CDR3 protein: CASSHAPGLSGYTF. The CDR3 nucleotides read TGTGCCAGCAGCCATGCCCCGGGGTTGAGTGGCTACACCTTC.

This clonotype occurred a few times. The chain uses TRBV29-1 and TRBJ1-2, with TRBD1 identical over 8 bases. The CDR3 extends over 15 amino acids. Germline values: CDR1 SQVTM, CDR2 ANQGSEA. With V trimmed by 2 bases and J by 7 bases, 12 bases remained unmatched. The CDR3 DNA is TGCAGCGTTGAATGGGTTCAGGGACAGGATGGTGGCTACACCTTC. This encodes CSVEWVQGQDGGYTF.

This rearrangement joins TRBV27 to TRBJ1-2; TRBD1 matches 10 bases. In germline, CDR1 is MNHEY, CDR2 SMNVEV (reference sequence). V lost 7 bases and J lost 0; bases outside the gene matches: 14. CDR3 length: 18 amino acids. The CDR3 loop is CASTLSGTGARANYGYTF. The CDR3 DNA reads TGTGCCAGCACCCTCTCCGGGACAGGGGCGAGGGCTAACTATGGCTACACCTTC.

CDR3 in DNA: TGTGCCAGCAGCTTAGTCAAGGGGCGCGAGCAGTACTTC. Its translation is CASSLVKGREQYF. The chain is built from TRBV7-8 and TRBJ2-4, with a possible D match to TRBD1 (5 bases). Near its end, the DNA agrees better with TRBJ2-7, so the J call may be wrong. There are 13 residues in the CDR3. The V gene's germline CDR1 is SGHVS and CDR2 FQNEAQ.

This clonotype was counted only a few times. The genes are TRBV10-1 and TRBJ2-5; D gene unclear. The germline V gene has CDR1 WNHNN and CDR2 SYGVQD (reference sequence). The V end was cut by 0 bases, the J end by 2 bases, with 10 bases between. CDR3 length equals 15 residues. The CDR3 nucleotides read TGCGCCAGCAGTGAGTCGACGGGTCAGCAAGAGACCCAGTACTTC. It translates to CASSESTGQQETQYF.

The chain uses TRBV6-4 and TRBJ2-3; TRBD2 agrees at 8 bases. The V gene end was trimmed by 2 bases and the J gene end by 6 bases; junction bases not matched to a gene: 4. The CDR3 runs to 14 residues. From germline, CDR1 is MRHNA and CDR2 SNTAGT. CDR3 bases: TGTGCCAGCAGTGACCAGCGGGGGACGGATACGCAGTATTTT. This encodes CASSDQRGTDTQYF.

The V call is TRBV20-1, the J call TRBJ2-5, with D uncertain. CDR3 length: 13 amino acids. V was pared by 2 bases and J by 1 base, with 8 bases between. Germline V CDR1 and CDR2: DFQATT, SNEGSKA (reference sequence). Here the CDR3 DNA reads TGCAGTGCTAGACTGGCCACCCAAGAGACCCAGTACTTC. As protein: CSARLATQETQYF.

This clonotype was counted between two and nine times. CDR3 nucleotide sequence: TGTGCCAGCAGCCGCATAACTAGCGGACGGTACAATGAGCAGTTCTTC. Protein sequence: CASSRITSGRYNEQFF. The V and J genes are TRBV3-1 and TRBJ2-1; 8 nucleotides agree with TRBD2. The CDR3 consists of 16 residues. J gave up 4 bases and V 4 bases, and 9 bases lay outside the gene matches. The germline CDR1 and CDR2 sequences are LGHDT and YNNKEL (reference sequence).

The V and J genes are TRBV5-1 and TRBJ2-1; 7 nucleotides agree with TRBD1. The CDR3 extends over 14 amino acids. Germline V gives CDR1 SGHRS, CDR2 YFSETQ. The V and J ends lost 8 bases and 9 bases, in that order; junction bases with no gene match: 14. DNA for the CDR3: TGCGCCAGTCTAATAGCAGGGGGTGACGGTGAGCAGTTCTTC. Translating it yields CASLIAGGDGEQFF. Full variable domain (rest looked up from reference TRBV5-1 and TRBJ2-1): KAGVTQTPRYLIKTRGQQVTLSCSPISGHRSVSWYQQTPGQGLQFLFEYFSETQRNKGNFPGRFSGRQFSNSRSEMNVSTLELGDSALYLCASLIAGGDGEQFFGPGTRLTVL.

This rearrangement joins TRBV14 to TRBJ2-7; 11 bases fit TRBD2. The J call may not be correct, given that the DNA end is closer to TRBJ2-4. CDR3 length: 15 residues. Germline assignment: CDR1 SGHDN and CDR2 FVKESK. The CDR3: CASSHLSGGANIQYF. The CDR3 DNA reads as TGTGCCAGCAGCCACCTTAGCGGGGGGGCGAACATTCAGTACTTC.

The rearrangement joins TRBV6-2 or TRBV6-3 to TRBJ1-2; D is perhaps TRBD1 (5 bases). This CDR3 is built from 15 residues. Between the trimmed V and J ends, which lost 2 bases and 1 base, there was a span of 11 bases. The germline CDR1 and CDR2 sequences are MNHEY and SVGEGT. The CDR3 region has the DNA TGTGCCAGCAGTTACGTAGCAGGGATTAACTATGGCTACACCTTC. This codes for CASSYVAGINYGYTF.

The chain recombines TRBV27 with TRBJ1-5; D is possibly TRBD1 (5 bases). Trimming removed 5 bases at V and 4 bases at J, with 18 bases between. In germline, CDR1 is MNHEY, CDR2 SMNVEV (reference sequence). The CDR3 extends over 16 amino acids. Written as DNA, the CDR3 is TGTGCCAGCAGTCACAGCTACGGGACGGAAAATCAGCCCCAGCATTTT. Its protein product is CASSHSYGTENQPQHF.

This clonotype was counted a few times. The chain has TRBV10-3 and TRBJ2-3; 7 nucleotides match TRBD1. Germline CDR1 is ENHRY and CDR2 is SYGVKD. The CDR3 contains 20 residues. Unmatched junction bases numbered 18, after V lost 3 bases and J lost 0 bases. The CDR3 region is CAISEVKGTVKTTSTDTQYF. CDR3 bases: TGTGCCATCAGTGAAGTAAAGGGGACAGTGAAGACTACAAGCACAGATACGCAGTATTTT.

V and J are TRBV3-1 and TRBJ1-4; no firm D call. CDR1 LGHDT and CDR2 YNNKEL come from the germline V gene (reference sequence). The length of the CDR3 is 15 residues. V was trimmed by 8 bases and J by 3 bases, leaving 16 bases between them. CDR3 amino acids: CASRPRPPANEKLFF. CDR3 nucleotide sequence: TGTGCCAGCCGCCCTCGCCCTCCAGCTAATGAAAAACTGTTTTTT.

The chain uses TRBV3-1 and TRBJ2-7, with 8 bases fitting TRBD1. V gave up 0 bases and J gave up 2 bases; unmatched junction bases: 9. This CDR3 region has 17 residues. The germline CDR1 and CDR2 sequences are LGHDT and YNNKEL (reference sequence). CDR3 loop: CASSQDIWGQATYEQYF. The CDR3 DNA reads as TGTGCCAGCAGCCAAGATATATGGGGACAGGCCACCTACGAGCAGTACTTC.

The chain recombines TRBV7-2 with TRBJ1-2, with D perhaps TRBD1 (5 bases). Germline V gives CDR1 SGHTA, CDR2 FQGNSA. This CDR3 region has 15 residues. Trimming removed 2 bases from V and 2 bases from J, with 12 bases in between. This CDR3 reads CASSLTQGRNYGYTF. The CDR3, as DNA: TGTGCCAGCAGCTTAACCCAGGGACGAAACTATGGCTACACCTTC.

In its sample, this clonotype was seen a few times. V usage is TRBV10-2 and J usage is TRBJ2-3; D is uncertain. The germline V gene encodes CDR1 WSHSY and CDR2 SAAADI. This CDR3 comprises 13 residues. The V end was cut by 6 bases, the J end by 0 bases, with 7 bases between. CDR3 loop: CASREYSTDTQYF. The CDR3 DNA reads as TGCGCCAGCAGGGAATATAGCACAGATACGCAGTATTTT.